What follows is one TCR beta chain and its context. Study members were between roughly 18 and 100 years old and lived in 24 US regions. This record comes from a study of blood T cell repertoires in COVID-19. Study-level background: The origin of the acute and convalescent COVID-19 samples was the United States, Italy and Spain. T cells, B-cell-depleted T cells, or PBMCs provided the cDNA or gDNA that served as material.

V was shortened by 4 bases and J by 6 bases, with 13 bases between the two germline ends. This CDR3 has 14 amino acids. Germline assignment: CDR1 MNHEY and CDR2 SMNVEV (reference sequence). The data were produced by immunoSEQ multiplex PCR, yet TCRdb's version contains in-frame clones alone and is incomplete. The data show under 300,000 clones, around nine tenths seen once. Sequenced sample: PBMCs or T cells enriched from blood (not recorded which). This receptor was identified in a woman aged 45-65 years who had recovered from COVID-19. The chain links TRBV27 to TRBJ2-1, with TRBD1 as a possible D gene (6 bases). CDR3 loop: CASSSSRGGNEQFF. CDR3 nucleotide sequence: TGTGCCAGCAGTTCGAGCAGGGGTGGCAATGAGCAGTTCTTC.